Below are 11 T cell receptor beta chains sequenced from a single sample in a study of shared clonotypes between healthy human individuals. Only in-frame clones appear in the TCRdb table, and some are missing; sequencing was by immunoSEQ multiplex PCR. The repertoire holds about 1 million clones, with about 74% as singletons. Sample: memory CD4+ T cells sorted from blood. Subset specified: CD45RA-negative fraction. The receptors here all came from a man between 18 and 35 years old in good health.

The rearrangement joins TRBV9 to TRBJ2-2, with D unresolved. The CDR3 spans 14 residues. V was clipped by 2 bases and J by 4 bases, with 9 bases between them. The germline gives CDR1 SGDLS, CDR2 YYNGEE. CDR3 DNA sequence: TGTGCCAGCAGCGTGACATGGTCCACCGGGGAGCTGTTTTTT. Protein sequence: CASSVTWSTGELFF. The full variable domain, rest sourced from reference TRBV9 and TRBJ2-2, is DSGVTQTPKHLITATGQRVTLRCSPRSGDLSVYWYQQSLDQGLQFLIQYYNGEERAKGNILERFSAQQFPDLHSELNLSSLELGDSALYFCASSVTWSTGELFFGEGSRLTVL.

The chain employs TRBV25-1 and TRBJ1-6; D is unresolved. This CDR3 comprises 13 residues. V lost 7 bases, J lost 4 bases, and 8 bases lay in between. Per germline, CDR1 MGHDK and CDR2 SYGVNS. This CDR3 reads CASTDTYNSPLHF. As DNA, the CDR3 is TGTGCCAGCACGGATACTTATAATTCACCCCTCCACTTT.

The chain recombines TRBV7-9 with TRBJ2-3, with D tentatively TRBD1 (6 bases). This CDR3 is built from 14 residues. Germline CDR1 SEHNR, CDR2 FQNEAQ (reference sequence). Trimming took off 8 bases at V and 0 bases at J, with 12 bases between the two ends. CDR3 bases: TGTGCCAGCTTCAGGGGTGCCAGCACAGATACGCAGTATTTT. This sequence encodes CASFRGASTDTQYF.

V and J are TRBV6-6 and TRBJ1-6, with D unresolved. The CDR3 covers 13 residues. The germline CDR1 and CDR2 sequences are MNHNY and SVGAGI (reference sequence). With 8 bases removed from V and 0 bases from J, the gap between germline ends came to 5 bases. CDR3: CASLYSYNSPLHF. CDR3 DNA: TGTGCCAGCCTCTACTCCTATAATTCACCCCTCCACTTT.

The CDR3 nucleotides read TGCGCCAGCAGCTTGCGGGGACAGGACGAAGCTTTCTTT. Its protein product is CASSLRGQDEAFF. The chain joins TRBV5-1 to TRBJ1-1; 8 bases are a match to TRBD1. With 1 base clipped from V and 8 bases from J, the junction kept 4 bases outside the gene matches. CDR3 length: 13 amino acids. Germline CDR1 is SGHRS and CDR2 is YFSETQ.

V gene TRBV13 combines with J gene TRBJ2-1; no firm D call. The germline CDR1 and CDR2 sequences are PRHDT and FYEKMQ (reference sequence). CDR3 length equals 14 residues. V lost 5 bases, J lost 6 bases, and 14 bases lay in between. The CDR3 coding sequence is TGTGCCAGCAGCCCAGACCCAGGTTCCAATGAGCAGTTCTTC. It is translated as CASSPDPGSNEQFF.

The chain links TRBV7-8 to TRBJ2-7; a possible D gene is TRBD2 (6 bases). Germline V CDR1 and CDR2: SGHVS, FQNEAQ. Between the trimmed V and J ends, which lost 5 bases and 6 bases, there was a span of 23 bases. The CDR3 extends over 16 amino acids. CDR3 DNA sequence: TGTGCCAGCAGCCCATTTAGCGGATTAGGGCCTTCCGAGCAGTACTTC. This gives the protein CASSPFSGLGPSEQYF.

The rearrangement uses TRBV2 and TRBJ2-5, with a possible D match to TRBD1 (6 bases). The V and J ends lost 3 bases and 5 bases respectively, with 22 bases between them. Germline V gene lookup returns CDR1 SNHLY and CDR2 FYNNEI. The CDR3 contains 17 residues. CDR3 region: CASSDGKFGTSGETQYF. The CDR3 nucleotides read TGTGCCAGCAGTGATGGTAAATTTGGGACATCGGGTGAGACCCAGTACTTC. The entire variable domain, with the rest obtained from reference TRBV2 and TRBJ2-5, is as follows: EPEVTQTPSHQVTQMGQEVILRCVPISNHLYFYWYRQILGQKVEFLVSFYNNEISEKSEIFDDQFSVERPDGSNFTLKIRSTKLEDSAMYFCASSDGKFGTSGETQYFGPGTRLLVL.

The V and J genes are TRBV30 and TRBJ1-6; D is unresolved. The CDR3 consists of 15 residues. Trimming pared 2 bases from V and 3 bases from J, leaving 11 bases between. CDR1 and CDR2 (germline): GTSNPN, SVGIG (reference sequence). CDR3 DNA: TGTGCCTGGAGTCCCGGCTATTACTATAATTCACCCCTCCACTTT. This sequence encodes CAWSPGYYYNSPLHF. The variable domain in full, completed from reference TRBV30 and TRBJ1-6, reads SQTIHQWPATLVQPVGSPLSLECTVEGTSNPNLYWYRQAAGRGLQLLFYSVGIGQISSEVPQNLSASRPQDRQFILSSKKLLLSDSGFYLCAWSPGYYYNSPLHFGNGTRLTVT.

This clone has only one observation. As DNA, the CDR3 is TGTGCCAGCAGCGGACACCCCTTGAACACTGAAGCTTTCTTT. As protein: CASSGHPLNTEAFF. The rearrangement links TRBV2 to TRBJ1-1, with D possibly being TRBD1 (5 bases). The germline CDR1 and CDR2 sequences are SNHLY and FYNNEI. V was pared by 6 bases and J by 0 bases, with 11 bases between. This CDR3 region has 14 residues. The full variable domain, rest sourced from reference TRBV2 and TRBJ1-1, is EPEVTQTPSHQVTQMGQEVILRCVPISNHLYFYWYRQILGQKVEFLVSFYNNEISEKSEIFDDQFSVERPDGSNFTLKIRSTKLEDSAMYFCASSGHPLNTEAFFGQGTRLTVV.

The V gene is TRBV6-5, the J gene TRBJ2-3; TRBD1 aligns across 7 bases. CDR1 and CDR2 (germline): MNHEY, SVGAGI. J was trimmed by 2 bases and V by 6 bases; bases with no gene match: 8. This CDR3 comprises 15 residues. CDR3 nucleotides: TGTGCCAGCAGCAGGGGGAGACAGCTCACAGATACGCAGTATTTT. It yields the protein CASSRGRQLTDTQYF.